The clone carrying this T cell receptor (beta chain) was recorded many times. No treatment had been given to any patient before thyroid surgery. Authors' processing steps: A papillary thyroid cancer distant-metastasis classifier was built from CDR3 differences across clinicopathological groups. MiXCR re-clonotyped the PCR reads for TCRdb. The V and J calls were determined by TCRdb, not by the authors. The sample has about 53,000 clones; roughly 20% are singletons. The CDR3 runs 12 residues. Germline V CDR1 and CDR2: LNHNV, YYDKDF (reference sequence). V shed 3 bases, J shed 6 bases, and the junction held 2 bases outside the gene matches. This sample is part of a study of metastatic and nonmetastatic thyroid tumors. Study in general: Peripheral blood and tumor or nodule samples from malignant and benign thyroid patients were compared.

This sequence joins TRBV15 and TRBJ2-7; 7 positions match TRBD2. Material: blood. This receptor was obtained from a female donor with papillary thyroid cancer or a benign thyroid nodule (not recorded which). Some clones in this sample may be carry-over from other donors' samples. The CDR3 loop reads CATSSGLGEQYF. The CDR3 DNA reads as TGTGCCACCAGCAGCGGACTAGGCGAGCAGTACTTC.